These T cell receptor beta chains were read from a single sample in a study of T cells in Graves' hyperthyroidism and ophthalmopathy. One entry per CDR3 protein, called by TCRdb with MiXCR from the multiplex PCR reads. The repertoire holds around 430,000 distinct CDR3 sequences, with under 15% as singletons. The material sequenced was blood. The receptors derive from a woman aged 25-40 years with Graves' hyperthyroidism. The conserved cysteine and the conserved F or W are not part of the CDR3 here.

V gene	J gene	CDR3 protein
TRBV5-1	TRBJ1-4	ASSLARGGNEKLF
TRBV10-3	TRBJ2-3	AISESAASGIVDTQY
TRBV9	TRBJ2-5	ASSPSDGGSGARETQY
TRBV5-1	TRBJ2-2	ASSLEVATGELF
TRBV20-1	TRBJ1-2	SATDRASNYGYT
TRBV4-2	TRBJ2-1	ASSPTLAGGYNEQF
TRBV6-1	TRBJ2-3	ASSEPSTDTQY
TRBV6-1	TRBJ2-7	ASSEIGSQAGYEQY
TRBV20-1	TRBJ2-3	SARDRDRITDTQY
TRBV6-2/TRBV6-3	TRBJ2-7	ASSYSSGRVPYEQY
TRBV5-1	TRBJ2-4	ASSLQEYGDIQY
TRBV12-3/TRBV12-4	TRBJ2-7	ASSPSWPFYEQY
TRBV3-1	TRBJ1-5	ASSQRQGGYNQPQH
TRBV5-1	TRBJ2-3	ASSFGGSITDTQY
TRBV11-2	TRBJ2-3	ASRKAGGSTDTQY
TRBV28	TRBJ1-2	ASSSLGRFGYGYT
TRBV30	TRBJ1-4	AWTIGTKLF
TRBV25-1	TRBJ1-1	ASSESTAMNTEAF
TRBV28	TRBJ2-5	ATKTRDRFKVQETQY
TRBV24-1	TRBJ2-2	ATSDSGTSGRAVGELF
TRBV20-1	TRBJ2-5	TRDRGGETQY
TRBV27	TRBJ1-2	ASSLSSGAAYGYT
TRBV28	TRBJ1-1	ASGPRGSGNTEAF
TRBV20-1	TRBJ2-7	SARNSGTNYEQY
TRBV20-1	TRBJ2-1	SARDVAGYNEQF
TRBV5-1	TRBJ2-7	ASSLSYRTESSYEQY
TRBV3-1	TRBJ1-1	ASSLGTGLNTEAF
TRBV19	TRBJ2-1	ASSSGRRSYNEQF
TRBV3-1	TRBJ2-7	ASRASGGISYEQY
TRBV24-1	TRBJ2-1	ATSGDLNEQF
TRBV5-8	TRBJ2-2	ASSFWTSRTNTGELF
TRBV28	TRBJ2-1	ASNLQGFYNEQF
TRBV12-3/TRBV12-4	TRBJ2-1	APPQDEQF
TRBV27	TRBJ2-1	ASSPIAGGPSVF
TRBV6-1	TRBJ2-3	ASGRSGSAGNTQY
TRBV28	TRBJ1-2	ASSLPRYGYT
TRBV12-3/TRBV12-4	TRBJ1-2	ASSFSGPTRRYGYT
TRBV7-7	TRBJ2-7	ASSPGLAGAINEQY
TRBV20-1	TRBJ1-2	SARNRGLGGYT
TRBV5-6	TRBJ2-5	ASSPGGGHQETQY
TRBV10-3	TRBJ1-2	AIRPSGTDNYGYT
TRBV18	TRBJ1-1	ASSHREAF
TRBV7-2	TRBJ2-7	ASSPPGAAGEQY
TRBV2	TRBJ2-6	ASSGGSGPNSGANVLT
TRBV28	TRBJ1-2	ASSSDIYGYT
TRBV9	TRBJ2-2	ASSAPGLVGTGELF
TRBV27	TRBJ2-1	ASSLIIRTNEQF
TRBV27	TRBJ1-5	ASSPATRGQDQPQH
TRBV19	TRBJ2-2	AVGGRNTGELF
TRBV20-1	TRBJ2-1	SARTPTGTGLNEQF
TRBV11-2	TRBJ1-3	ASSIDTYSGNTIY
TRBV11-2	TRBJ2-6	ASSLRGSPELGANVLT
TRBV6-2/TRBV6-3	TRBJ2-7	ASSYQATLGNEQY
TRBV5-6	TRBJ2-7	ASSPLAGTSYEQY
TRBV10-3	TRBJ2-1	AISGPPASGNEQF
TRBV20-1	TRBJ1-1	SAEGVRLNTEAF
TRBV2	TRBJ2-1	ASRGTSGSNEQF
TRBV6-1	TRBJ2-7	ASSSVRTGAYEQY
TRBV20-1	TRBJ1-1	SARDTGRNTEAF
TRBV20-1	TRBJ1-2	SAIGQAPGYT